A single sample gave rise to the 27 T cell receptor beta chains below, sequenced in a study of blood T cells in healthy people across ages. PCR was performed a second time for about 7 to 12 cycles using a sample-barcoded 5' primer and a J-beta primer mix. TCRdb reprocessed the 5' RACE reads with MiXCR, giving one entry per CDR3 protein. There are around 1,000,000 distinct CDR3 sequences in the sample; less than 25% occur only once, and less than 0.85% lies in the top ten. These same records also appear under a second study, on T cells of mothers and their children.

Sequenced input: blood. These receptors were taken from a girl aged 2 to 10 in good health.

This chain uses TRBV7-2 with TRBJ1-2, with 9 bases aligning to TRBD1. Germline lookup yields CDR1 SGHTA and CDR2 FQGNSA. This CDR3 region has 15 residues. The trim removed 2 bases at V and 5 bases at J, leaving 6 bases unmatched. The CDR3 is CASSLSLGQGYGYTF. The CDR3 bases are TGTGCCAGCAGCTTAAGCTTGGGACAGGGATATGGCTACACCTTC.

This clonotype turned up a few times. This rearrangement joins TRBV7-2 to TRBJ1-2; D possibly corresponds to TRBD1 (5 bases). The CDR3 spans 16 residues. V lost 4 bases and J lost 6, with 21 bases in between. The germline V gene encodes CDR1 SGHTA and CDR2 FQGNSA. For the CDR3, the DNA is TGTGCCAGCAGCTCTACCCCCGGGGGAGGGTCTCATGGCTACACCTTC. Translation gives CASSSTPGGGSHGYTF.

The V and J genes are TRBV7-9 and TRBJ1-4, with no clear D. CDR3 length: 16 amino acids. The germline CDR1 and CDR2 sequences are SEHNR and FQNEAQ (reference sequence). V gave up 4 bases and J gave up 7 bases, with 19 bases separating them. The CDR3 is CASSSRLDGVFEKLFF. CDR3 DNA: TGTGCCAGCAGCTCCAGATTGGACGGGGTGTTTGAAAAACTGTTTTTT.

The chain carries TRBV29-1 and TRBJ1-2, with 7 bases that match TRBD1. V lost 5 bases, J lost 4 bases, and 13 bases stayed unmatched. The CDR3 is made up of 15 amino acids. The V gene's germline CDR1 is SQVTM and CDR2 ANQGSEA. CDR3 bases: TGCAGCGTTCTCCAAGTTACAGGGGAGTTCTATGGCTACACCTTC. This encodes CSVLQVTGEFYGYTF.

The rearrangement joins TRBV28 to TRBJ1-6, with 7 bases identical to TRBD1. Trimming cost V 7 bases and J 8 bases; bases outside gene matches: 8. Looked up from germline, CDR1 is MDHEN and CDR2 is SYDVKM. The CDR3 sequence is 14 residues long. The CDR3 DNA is TGTGCCAGCATCGGTTCAGGGGGGTATTCACCCCTCCACTTT. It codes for CASIGSGGYSPLHF.

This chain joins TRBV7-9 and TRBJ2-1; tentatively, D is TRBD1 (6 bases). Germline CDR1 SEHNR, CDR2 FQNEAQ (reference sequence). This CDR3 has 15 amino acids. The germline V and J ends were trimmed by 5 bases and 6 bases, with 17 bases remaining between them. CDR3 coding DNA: TGTGCCAGCAGCCCCCGGGACAAGGAATTCAATGAGCAGTTCTTC. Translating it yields CASSPRDKEFNEQFF.

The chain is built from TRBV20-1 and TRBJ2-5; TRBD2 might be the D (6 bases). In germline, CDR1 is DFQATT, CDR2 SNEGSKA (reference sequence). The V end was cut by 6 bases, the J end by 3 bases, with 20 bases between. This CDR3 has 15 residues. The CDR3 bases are TGCAGTGCCGAAGGTCGGAGGGAGCAGGAAGAGACCCAGTACTTC. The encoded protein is CSAEGRREQEETQYF.

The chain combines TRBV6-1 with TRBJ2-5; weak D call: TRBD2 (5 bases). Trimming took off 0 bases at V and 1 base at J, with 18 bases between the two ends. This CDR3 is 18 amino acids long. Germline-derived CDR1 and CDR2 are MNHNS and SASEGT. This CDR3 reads CASSEALRGLGIQETQYF. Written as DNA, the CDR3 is TGTGCCAGCAGTGAAGCGCTTCGAGGACTGGGGATCCAAGAGACCCAGTACTTC.

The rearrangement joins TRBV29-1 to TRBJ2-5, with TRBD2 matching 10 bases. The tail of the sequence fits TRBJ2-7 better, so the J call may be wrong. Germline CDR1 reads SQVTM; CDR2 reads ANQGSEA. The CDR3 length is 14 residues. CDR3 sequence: CSARATSGQGEQYF. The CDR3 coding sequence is TGCAGCGCCCGGGCGACTAGCGGGCAGGGCGAGCAGTACTTC.

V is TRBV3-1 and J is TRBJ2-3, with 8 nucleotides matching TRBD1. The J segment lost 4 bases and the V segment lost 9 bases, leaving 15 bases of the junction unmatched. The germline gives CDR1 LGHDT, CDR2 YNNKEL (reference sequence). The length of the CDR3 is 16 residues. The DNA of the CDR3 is TGTGCCAGTTCTTCCTTGCTTACAGGGGGAGCAGATACGCAGTATTTT. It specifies CASSSLLTGGADTQYF.

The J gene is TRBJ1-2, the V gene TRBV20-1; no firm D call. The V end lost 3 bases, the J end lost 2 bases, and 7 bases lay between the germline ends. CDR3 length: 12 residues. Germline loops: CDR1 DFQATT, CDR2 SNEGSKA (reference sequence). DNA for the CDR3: TGCAGTGCTAGGCATAGGAACTATGGCTACACCTTC. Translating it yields CSARHRNYGYTF.

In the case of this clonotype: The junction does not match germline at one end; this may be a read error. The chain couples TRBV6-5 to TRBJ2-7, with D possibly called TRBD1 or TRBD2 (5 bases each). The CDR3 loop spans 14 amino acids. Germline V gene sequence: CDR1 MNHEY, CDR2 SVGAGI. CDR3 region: CASSYGGGTYEQYF. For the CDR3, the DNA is TGCGCCAGCAGTTACGGTGGGGGAACCTACGAGCAGTACTTC.

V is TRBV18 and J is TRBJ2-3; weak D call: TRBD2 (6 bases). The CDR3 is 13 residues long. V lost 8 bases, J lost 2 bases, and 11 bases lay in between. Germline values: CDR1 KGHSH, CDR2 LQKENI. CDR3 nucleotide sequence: TGTGCCAGCGCGACTAGTCTCACAGATACGCAGTATTTT. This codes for CASATSLTDTQYF.

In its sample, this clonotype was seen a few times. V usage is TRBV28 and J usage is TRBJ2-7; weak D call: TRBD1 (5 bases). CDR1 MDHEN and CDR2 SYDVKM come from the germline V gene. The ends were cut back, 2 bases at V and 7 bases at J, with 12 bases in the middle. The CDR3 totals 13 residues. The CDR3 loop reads CASSLRGGEEQYF. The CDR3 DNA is TGTGCCAGCAGTTTAAGGGGTGGGGAAGAGCAGTACTTC.

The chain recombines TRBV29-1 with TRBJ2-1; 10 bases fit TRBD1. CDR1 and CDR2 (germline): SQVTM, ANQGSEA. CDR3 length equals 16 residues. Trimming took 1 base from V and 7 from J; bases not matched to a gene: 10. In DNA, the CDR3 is TGCAGCGTTGAAGGTCTTCGGGACAGGGGTTTTAATGAGCAGTTCTTC. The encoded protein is CSVEGLRDRGFNEQFF.

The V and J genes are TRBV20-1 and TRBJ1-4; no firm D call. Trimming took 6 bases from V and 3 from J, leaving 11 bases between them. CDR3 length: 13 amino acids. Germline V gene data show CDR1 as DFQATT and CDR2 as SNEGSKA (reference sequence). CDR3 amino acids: CSAQFGPNEKLFF. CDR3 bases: TGCAGTGCCCAATTCGGTCCTAATGAAAAACTGTTTTTT.

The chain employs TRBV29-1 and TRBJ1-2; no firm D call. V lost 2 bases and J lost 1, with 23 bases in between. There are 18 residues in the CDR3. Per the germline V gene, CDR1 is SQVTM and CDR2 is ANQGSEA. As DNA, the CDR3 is TGCAGCGTTGAAAAAAAATGGCGAGAAACCCCTCTTAACTATGGCTACACCTTC. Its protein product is CSVEKKWRETPLNYGYTF.

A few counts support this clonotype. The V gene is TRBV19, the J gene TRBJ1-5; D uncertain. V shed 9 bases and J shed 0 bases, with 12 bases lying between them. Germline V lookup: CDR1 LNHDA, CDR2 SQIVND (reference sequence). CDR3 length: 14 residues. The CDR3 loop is CASTELNSNQPQHF. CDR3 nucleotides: TGTGCCAGCACAGAACTCAATAGCAATCAGCCCCAGCATTTT.

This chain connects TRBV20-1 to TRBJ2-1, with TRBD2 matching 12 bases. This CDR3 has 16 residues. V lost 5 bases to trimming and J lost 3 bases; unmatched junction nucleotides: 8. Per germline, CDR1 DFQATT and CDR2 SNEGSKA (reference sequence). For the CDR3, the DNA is TGCAGTGCTCGAAGGACTAGCGGGATTTACTACAATGAGCAGTTCTTC. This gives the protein CSARRTSGIYYNEQFF.

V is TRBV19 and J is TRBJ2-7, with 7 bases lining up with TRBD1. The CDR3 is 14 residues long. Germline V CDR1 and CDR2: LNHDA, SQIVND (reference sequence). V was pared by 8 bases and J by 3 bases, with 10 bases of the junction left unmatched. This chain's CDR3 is CASQPRTGNYEQYF. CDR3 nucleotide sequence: TGTGCCAGTCAACCGAGGACAGGCAACTACGAGCAGTACTTC.

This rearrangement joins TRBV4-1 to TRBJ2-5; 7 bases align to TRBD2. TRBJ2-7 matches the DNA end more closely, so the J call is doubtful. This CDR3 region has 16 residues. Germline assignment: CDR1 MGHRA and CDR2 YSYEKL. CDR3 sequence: CASSPSLAEFDYEQYF. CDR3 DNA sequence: TGCGCCAGCAGCCCCAGCCTAGCGGAGTTTGATTACGAGCAGTACTTC.

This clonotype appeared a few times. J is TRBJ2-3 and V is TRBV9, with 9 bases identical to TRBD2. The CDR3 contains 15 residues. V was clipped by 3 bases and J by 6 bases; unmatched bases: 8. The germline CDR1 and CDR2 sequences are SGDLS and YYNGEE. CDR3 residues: CASSGTSEMEDTQYF. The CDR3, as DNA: TGTGCCAGCAGCGGGACTAGCGAGATGGAGGATACGCAGTATTTT.

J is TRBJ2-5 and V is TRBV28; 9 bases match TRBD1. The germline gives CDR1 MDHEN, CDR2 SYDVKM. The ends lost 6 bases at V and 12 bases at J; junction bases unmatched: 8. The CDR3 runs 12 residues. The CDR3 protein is CASREGQGREYF. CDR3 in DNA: TGTGCCAGCAGGGAGGGACAGGGTCGGGAGTACTTC. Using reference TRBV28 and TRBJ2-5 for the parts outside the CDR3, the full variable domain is DVKVTQSSRYLVKRTGEKVFLECVQDMDHENMFWYRQDPGLGLRLIYFSYDVKMKEKGDIPEGYSVSREKKERFSLILESASTNQTSMYLCASREGQGREYFGPGTRLLVL.

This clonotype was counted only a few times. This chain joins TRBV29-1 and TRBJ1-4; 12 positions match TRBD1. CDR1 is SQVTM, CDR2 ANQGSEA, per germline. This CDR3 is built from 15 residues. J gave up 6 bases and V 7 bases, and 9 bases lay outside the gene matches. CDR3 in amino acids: CSASRGQGADEKLFF. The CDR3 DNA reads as TGCAGCGCCTCGAGGGGACAGGGGGCGGATGAAAAACTGTTTTTT. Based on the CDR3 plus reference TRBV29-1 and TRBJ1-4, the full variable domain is SAVISQKPSRDICQRGTSLTIQCQVDSQVTMMFWYRQQPGQSLTLIATANQGSEATYESGFVIDKFPISRPNLTFSTLTVSNMSPEDSSIYLCSASRGQGADEKLFFGSGTQLSVL.

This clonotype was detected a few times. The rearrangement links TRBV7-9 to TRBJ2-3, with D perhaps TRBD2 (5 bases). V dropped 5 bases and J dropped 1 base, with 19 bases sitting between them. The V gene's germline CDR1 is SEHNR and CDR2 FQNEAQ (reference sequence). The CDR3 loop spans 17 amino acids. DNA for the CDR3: TGTGCCAGCAGCCGTTTCGGGCTAGCTTTACGCACAGATACGCAGTATTTT. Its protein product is CASSRFGLALRTDTQYF.

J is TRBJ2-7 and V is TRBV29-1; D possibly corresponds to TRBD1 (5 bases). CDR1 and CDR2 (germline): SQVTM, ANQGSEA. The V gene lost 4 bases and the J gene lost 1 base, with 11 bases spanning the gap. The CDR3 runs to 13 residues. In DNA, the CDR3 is TGCAGCGTTGGTAAGGGGCAGTCCTACGAGCAGTACTTC. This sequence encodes CSVGKGQSYEQYF.

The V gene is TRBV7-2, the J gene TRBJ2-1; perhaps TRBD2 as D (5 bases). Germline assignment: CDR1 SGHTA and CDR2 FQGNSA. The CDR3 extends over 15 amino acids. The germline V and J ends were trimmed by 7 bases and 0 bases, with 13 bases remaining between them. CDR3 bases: TGTGCCAGCACCCAGATAGCGAGCTCCTACAATGAGCAGTTCTTC. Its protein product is CASTQIASSYNEQFF.